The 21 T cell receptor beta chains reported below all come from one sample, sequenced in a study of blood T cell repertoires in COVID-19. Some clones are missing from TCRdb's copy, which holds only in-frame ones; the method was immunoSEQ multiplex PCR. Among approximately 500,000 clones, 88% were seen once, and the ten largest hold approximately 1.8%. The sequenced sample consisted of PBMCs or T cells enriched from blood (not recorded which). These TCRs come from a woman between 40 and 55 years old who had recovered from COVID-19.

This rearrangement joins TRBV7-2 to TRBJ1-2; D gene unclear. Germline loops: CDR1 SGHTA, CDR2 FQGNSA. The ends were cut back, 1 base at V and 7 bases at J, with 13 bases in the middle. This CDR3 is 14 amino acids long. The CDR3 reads CASSLVRREGGYTF. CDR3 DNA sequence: TGTGCCAGCAGCTTAGTGCGGAGGGAGGGTGGCTACACCTTC.

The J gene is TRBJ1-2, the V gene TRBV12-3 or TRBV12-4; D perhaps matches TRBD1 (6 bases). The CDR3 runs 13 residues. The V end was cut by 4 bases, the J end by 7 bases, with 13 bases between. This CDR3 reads CASSSTGPVGYTF. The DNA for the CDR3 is TGTGCCAGCAGTTCTACAGGGCCCGTTGGCTACACCTTC.

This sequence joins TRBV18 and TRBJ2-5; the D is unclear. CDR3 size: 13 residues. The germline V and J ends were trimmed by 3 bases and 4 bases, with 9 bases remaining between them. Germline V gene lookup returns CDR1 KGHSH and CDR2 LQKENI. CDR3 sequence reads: CASSPNVGETQYF. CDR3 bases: TGTGCCAGCTCACCGAACGTCGGAGAGACCCAGTACTTC.

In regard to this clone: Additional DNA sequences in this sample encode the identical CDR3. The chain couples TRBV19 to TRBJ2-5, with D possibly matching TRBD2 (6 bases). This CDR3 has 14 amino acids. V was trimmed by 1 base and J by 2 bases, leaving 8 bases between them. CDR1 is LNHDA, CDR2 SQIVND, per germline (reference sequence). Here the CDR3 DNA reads TGTGCCAGTAGTATAGCCGGGGGTCAAGAGACCCAGTACTTC. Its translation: CASSIAGGQETQYF.

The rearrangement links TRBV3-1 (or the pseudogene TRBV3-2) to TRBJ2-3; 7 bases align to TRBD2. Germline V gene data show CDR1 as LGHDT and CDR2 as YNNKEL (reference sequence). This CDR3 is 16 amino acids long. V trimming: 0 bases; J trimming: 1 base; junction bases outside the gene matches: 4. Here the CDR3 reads CASSQEGLTGTDTQYF. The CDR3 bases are TGTGCCAGCAGCCAAGAGGGACTAACGGGCACAGATACGCAGTATTTT.

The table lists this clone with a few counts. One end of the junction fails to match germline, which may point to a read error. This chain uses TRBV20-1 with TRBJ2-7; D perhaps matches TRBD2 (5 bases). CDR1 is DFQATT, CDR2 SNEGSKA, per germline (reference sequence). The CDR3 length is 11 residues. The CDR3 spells CSARDGRGQYF. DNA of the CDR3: TGCAGTGCGAGAGATGGTCGGGGGCAGTACTTC.

This chain's CDR3 is CASSPGQGTGELFF. The CDR3 nucleotides read TGTGCCAGCAGCCCCGGCCAGGGCACCGGGGAGCTGTTTTTT. The chain employs TRBV27 and TRBJ2-2; D is perhaps TRBD1 (5 bases). This CDR3 is built from 14 residues. Germline values: CDR1 MNHEY, CDR2 SMNVEV (reference sequence). V was cut by 6 bases and J by 4 bases, with 12 bases left in between.

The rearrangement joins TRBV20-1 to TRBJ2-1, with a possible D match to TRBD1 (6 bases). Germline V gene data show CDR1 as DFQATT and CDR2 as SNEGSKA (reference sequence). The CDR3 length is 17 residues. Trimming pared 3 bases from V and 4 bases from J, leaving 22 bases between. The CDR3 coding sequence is TGCAGTGCTAGTTTAACTAGTAGCAGGGGAGCGTACAATGAGCAGTTCTTC. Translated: CSASLTSSRGAYNEQFF.

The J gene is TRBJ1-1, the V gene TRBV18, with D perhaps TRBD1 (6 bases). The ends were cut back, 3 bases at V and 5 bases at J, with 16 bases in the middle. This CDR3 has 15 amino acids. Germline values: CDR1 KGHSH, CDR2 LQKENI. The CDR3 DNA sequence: TGTGCCAGCTCACCGGGCTACAGGGCTGGTACTGAAGCTTTCTTT. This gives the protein CASSPGYRAGTEAFF.

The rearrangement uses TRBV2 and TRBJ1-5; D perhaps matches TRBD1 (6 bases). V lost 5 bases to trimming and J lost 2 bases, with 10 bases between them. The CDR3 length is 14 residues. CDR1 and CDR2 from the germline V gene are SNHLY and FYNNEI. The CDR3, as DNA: TGTGCCAGCAGTTCACAGGGAGGCAATCAGCCCCAGCATTTT. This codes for CASSSQGGNQPQHF.

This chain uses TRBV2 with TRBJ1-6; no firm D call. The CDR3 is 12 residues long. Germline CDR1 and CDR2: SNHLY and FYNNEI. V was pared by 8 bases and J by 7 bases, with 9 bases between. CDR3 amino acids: CASCKQNSPLHF. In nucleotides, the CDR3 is TGTGCCAGCTGCAAACAGAATTCACCCCTCCACTTT.

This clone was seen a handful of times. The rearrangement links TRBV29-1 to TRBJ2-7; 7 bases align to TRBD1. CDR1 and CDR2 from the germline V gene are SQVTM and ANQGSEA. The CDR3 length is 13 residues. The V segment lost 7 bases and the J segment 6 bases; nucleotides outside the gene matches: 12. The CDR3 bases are TGCAGCGGGCGACAGGGATCGGGGCGCGAGCAGTACTTC. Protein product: CSGRQGSGREQYF.

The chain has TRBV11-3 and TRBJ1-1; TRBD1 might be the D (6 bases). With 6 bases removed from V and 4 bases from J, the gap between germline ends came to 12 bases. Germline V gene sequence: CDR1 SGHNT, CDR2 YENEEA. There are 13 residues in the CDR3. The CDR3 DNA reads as TGTGCCAGCAGGATGACAGGTTCCACTGAAGCTTTCTTT. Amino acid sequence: CASRMTGSTEAFF.

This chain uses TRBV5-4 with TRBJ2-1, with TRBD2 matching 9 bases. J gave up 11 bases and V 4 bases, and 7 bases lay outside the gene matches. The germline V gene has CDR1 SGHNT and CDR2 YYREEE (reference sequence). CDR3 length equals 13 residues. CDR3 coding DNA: TGTGCCAGCAGCCCAACAACTAGCGGGCAGCAGTTCTTC. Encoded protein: CASSPTTSGQQFF.

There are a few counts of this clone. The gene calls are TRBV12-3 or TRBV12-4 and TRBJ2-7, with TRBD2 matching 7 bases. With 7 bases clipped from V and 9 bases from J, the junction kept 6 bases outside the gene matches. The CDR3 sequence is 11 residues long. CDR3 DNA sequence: TGTGCCAGCATCGGGGGGAGCGTGCAGTACTTC. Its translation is CASIGGSVQYF.

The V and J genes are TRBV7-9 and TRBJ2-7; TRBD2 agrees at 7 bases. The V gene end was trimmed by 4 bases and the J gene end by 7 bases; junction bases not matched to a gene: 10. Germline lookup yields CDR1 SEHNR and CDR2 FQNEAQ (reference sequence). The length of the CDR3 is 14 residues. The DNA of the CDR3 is TGTGCCAGCAGCTCGGGGGGAGCGGGCCGGGAGCAGTACTTC. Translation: CASSSGGAGREQYF.

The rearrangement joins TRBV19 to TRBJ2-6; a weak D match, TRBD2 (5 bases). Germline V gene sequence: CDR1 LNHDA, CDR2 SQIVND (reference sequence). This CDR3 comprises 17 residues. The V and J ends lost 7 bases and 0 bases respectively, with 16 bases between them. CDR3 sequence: CASKGAGRVSGANVLTF. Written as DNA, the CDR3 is TGTGCCAGTAAGGGAGCAGGCCGAGTCTCTGGGGCCAACGTCCTGACTTTC.

CDR3 amino acids: CASREAANYGYTF. In DNA form, the CDR3 reads TGTGCCAGTAGGGAGGCGGCTAACTATGGCTACACCTTC. The chain links TRBV19 to TRBJ1-2; unclear D gene. CDR3 length equals 13 residues. Germline V gene lookup returns CDR1 LNHDA and CDR2 SQIVND (reference sequence). V lost 6 bases to trimming and J lost 0 bases, with 8 bases between them.

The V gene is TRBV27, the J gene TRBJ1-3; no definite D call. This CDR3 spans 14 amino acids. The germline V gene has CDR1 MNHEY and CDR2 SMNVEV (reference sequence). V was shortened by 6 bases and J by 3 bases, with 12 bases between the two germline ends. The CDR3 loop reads CASSPQLHGNTIYF. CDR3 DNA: TGTGCCAGCAGCCCGCAACTCCATGGAAACACCATATATTTT.

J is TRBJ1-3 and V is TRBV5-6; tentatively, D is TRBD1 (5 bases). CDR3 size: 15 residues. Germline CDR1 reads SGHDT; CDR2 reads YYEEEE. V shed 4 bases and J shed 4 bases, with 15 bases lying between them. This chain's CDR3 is CASSPNAGEGNTIYF. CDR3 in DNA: TGTGCCAGCAGCCCGAATGCGGGGGAAGGAAACACCATATATTTT. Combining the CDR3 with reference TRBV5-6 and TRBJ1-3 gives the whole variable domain DAGVTQSPTHLIKTRGQQVTLRCSPKSGHDTVSWYQQALGQGPQFIFQYYEEEERQRGNFPDRFSGHQFPNYSSELNVNALLLGDSALYLCASSPNAGEGNTIYFGEGSWLTVV.

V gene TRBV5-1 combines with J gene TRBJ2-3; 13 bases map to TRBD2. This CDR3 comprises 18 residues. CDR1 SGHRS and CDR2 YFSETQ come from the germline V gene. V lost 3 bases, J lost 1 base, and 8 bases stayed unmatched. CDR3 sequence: CASSWGLAGTLGTDTQYF. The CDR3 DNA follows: TGCGCCAGCAGCTGGGGACTAGCGGGAACTCTAGGCACAGATACGCAGTATTTT.